This TCR beta chain is drawn from a study of blood T cell repertoires in COVID-19. Clones were read by immunoSEQ multiplex PCR, and TCRdb kept only the in-frame ones, dropping some. The sample records over 200,000 clones, about 85% being singletons. The CDR3 spans 14 residues. Germline-derived CDR1 and CDR2 are MNHEY and SVGAGI. The V gene lost 7 bases and the J gene lost 4 bases, with 17 bases spanning the gap. The recovered donors of Cohort 3 showed two negative PCRs, clearance, or symptom resolution. This clone was detected many times. This TCR derives from a man aged 25 to 40 who had recovered from COVID-19. The chain uses TRBV6-5 and TRBJ2-7; tentative D call: TRBD1 (5 bases). The specimen was PBMCs or T cells enriched from blood (not recorded which). The CDR3 protein is CASKKTVTIYEQYF. The CDR3 DNA sequence: TGTGCCAGCAAGAAGACAGTAACCATTTACGAGCAGTACTTC.